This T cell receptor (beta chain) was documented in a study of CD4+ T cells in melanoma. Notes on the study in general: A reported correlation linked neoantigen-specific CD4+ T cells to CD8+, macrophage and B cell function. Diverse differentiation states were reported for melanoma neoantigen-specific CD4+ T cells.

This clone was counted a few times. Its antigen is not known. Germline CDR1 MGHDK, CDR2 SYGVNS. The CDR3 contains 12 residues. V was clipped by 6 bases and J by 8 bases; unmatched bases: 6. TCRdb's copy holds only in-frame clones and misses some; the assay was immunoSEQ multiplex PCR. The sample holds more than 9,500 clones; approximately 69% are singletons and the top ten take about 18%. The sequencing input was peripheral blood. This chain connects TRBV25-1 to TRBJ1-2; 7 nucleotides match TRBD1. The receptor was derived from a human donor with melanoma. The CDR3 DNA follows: TGTGCCAGCAGAAGACAGGGTGAAGGCTACACCTTC. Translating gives CASRRQGEGYTF.